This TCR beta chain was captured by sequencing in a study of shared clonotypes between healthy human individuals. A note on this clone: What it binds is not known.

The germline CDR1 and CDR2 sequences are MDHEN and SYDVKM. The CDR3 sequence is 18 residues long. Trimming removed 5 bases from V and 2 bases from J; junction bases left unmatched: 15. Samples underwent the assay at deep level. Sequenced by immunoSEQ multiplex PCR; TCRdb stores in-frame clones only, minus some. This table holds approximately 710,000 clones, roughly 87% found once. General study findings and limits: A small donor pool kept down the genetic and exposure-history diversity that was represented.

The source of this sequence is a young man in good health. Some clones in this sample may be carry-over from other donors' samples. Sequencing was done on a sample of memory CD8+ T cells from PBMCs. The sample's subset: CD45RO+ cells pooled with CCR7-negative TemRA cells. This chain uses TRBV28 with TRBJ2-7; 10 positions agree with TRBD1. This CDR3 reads CASSDVPGTGEIAYEQYF. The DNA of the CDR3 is TGTGCCAGCAGTGACGTACCAGGGACAGGGGAGATAGCCTACGAGCAGTACTTC.